One sample yielded the 22 T cell receptor beta chains listed below, sequenced in a study of vaccination and CD4 T cells after COVID-19. This sample's time point: late sampling 161 to 241 days after vaccination in a few convalescent patients. One entry per CDR3 protein, called by TCRdb with MiXCR from the PCR reads. The sample holds just under 30,000 distinct CDR3 sequences, approximately 49% seen once. Sequences were derived from CD4+ T cells from blood, sampled about 7 months after SARS-CoV-2 vaccination. These receptors were taken from a human donor who had recovered from COVID-19.

The chain recombines TRBV20-1 with TRBJ2-5, with 10 nucleotides matching TRBD1. The germline V gene has CDR1 DFQATT and CDR2 SNEGSKA (reference sequence). The CDR3 consists of 15 residues. J lost 3 bases, V lost 5 bases, and 9 bases had no gene match. The CDR3 loop reads CSAPRSGQGEETQYF. The CDR3 DNA reads TGCAGTGCTCCTCGCTCTGGACAGGGGGAAGAGACCCAGTACTTC.

This clonotype was recorded a few times. The CDR3 region has the DNA TGTGCCAGCAGTTTAGACGGAATCGGCCTCGAGCAGTACTTC. This codes for CASSLDGIGLEQYF. V is TRBV27 and J is TRBJ2-7; D uncertain. The V and J ends lost 2 bases and 6 bases respectively, with 14 bases between them. The CDR3 sequence is 14 residues long. The germline CDR1 and CDR2 sequences are MNHEY and SMNVEV (reference sequence).

Only a few counts were recorded for this clonotype. The chain employs TRBV7-9 and TRBJ1-1; D not resolved. Germline CDR1 SEHNR, CDR2 FQNEAQ (reference sequence). This CDR3 spans 14 amino acids. The germline V and J ends were trimmed by 0 bases and 5 bases, with 10 bases remaining between them. CDR3: CASSLADRLTEAFF. The CDR3 region has the DNA TGTGCCAGCAGCTTAGCCGACCGTTTAACTGAAGCTTTCTTT.

CDR3 protein: CASSRGTSGRLSPYEQYF. In nucleotides, the CDR3 is TGCGCCAGCAGCCGCGGGACTAGCGGGAGGTTGTCACCCTACGAGCAGTACTTC. The V gene is TRBV5-1, the J gene TRBJ2-7; 15 positions agree with TRBD2. V gave up 4 bases and J gave up 2 bases; unmatched junction bases: 10. The CDR3 sequence is 18 residues long. Germline V CDR1 and CDR2: SGHRS, YFSETQ.

The sample holds a few counts of this clonotype. The gene calls are TRBV6-2 or TRBV6-3 and TRBJ1-5, with a tentative D call TRBD1 (5 bases). V lost 7 bases to trimming and J lost 0 bases, with 19 bases between them. The CDR3 length is 17 residues. CDR1 and CDR2 (germline): MNHEY, SVGEGT. Here the CDR3 DNA reads TGTGCCAGCACCCCATTGGACGGACAATATAGCAATCAGCCCCAGCATTTT. Translation: CASTPLDGQYSNQPQHF.

This clonotype was seen a few times. CDR3 loop: CSARDHGTRETQYF. The CDR3 DNA is TGCAGTGCTAGAGATCACGGGACGAGGGAGACCCAGTACTTC. The V gene is TRBV20-1, the J gene TRBJ2-5; D tentatively fits TRBD1 or TRBD2 (5 bases each). In germline, CDR1 is DFQATT, CDR2 SNEGSKA (reference sequence). The CDR3 runs to 14 residues. V shed 0 bases and J shed 5 bases, with 13 bases lying between them.

J is TRBJ2-5 and V is TRBV20-1, with 7 bases that match TRBD2. Germline-derived CDR1 and CDR2 are DFQATT and SNEGSKA (reference sequence). This CDR3 has 15 amino acids. V trimming: 6 bases; J trimming: 3 bases; junction bases outside the gene matches: 13. CDR3 DNA sequence: TGCAGTGCCGCCGGGACTACCACCCGGGAAGAGACCCAGTACTTC. Protein: CSAAGTTTREETQYF.

This clonotype was found a few times. V and J are TRBV19 and TRBJ1-2; D call uncertain. Trimming stripped 3 bases from V and 8 bases from J, with 16 bases between. The CDR3 is 14 residues long. Germline assignment: CDR1 LNHDA and CDR2 SQIVND (reference sequence). CDR3 in DNA: TGTGCCAGTAGTATTGGTCTAAGCGAGAGGGGCTACACCTTC. This gives the protein CASSIGLSERGYTF.

The chain recombines TRBV6-5 with TRBJ1-1, with 9 bases fitting TRBD1. After removal of 4 bases from V and 5 bases from J, the junction contained 8 bases not matched to a gene. Germline V gene data show CDR1 as MNHEY and CDR2 as SVGAGI. The CDR3 totals 15 residues. Here the CDR3 reads CASSFTGTGSTEAFF. The CDR3 bases are TGTGCCAGCAGTTTCACCGGGACAGGGAGTACTGAAGCTTTCTTT.

The chain uses TRBV20-1 and TRBJ1-1; tentatively, D is TRBD1 (5 bases). The CDR3 covers 13 residues. V was clipped by 3 bases and J by 4 bases, with 12 bases between them. Germline lookup yields CDR1 DFQATT and CDR2 SNEGSKA (reference sequence). The chain's CDR3 is CSARGTMTTEAFF. The CDR3 DNA reads as TGCAGTGCTAGGGGGACGATGACCACTGAAGCTTTCTTT.

The J gene is TRBJ1-1, the V gene TRBV6-2 or TRBV6-3, with D hard to call. V was pared by 0 bases and J by 0 bases, with 8 bases between. The V gene's germline CDR1 is MNHEY and CDR2 SVGEGT. The CDR3 length is 15 residues. CDR3: CASSYSQTMNTEAFF. The CDR3 bases are TGTGCCAGCAGTTACTCCCAAACCATGAACACTGAAGCTTTCTTT.

This rearrangement joins TRBV15 to TRBJ1-2; D may be TRBD1 (6 bases). This CDR3 has 15 residues. Germline V gene lookup returns CDR1 LNHNV and CDR2 YYDKDF (reference sequence). The germline V and J ends were trimmed by 1 base and 5 bases, with 14 bases remaining between them. The CDR3 bases are TGTGCCACCAGCAGAGTGAGGACAGCTCAATATGGCTACACCTTC. Its protein is CATSRVRTAQYGYTF.

This chain connects TRBV7-2 to TRBJ2-1, with D possibly called TRBD1 or TRBD2 (5 bases each). The CDR3 runs to 15 residues. Looked up from germline, CDR1 is SGHTA and CDR2 is FQGNSA. The germline V and J ends were trimmed by 3 bases and 7 bases, with 16 bases remaining between them. The CDR3 DNA follows: TGTGCCAGCAGCTTCGCCATTGGGACCAAGAATGAGCAGTTCTTC. Its protein is CASSFAIGTKNEQFF.

This clonotype showed up just a few times. J is TRBJ2-3 and V is TRBV24-1, with TRBD2 as a possible D gene (6 bases). Germline-derived CDR1 and CDR2 are KGHDR and SFDVKD. This CDR3 has 19 amino acids. V was pared by 1 base and J by 6 bases, with 25 bases between. The CDR3 spells CATSDLRGKAGLGADTQYF. Here the CDR3 DNA reads TGTGCCACCAGTGATTTAAGGGGTAAGGCGGGACTGGGTGCGGATACGCAGTATTTT.

This clonotype has more than one count but fewer than ten. The J gene is TRBJ2-1, the V gene TRBV6-1, with D perhaps matching TRBD1 or TRBD2 (5 bases each). This CDR3 has 15 amino acids. V shed 4 bases and J shed 3 bases, with 13 bases lying between them. Germline V CDR1 and CDR2: MNHNS, SASEGT. The CDR3 spells CASSGSGPIYNEQFF. The DNA of the CDR3 is TGTGCCAGCAGTGGCTCGGGACCCATCTACAATGAGCAGTTCTTC.

The V gene is TRBV5-1, the J gene TRBJ2-1, with 9 bases that match TRBD1. J gave up 4 bases and V 5 bases, and 7 bases lay outside the gene matches. The CDR3 loop spans 15 amino acids. The germline V gene encodes CDR1 SGHRS and CDR2 YFSETQ. CDR3 in DNA: TGCGCCAGCAGGGAGACAGGGGGTTCTTACAATGAGCAGTTCTTC. This gives the protein CASRETGGSYNEQFF.

This clonotype was picked up a small number of times. The chain carries TRBV27 and TRBJ1-2; D remains unclear. V was shortened by 0 bases and J by 2 bases, with 7 bases between the two germline ends. Germline-derived CDR1 and CDR2 are MNHEY and SMNVEV (reference sequence). The CDR3 has 14 amino acids. The CDR3 is CASSLSSVNYGYTF. The CDR3 DNA sequence: TGTGCCAGCAGTTTATCATCGGTAAACTATGGCTACACCTTC.

This clonotype came up a few times. The rearrangement joins TRBV7-9 to TRBJ2-5, with a possible D match to TRBD2 (5 bases). This CDR3 comprises 17 residues. Trimming shortened V by 1 base and J by 1 base, and 16 bases separated the two germline ends. Germline V CDR1 and CDR2: SEHNR, FQNEAQ (reference sequence). The CDR3 sequence is CASSLGYEWGVQETQYF. The CDR3 DNA follows: TGTGCCAGCAGCTTAGGATATGAGTGGGGAGTCCAAGAGACCCAGTACTTC.

The chain recombines TRBV7-9 with TRBJ2-7, with 8 bases identical to TRBD1. Trimming took 2 bases from V and 1 from J; bases not matched to a gene: 16. CDR3 size: 19 residues. CDR1 and CDR2 from the germline V gene are SEHNR and FQNEAQ (reference sequence). The CDR3 is CASSLYDRGPTRLSYEQYF. The CDR3 nucleotides read TGTGCCAGCAGCTTATACGACAGGGGTCCAACCCGACTATCCTACGAGCAGTACTTC.

The chain recombines TRBV20-1 with TRBJ1-1; 7 bases agree with TRBD1. The CDR3 sequence is 13 residues long. The V segment lost 2 bases and the J segment 8 bases; nucleotides outside the gene matches: 8. Germline V gives CDR1 DFQATT, CDR2 SNEGSKA (reference sequence). This CDR3 is CSARRQGPLEAFF. Here the CDR3 DNA reads TGCAGTGCTAGAAGACAGGGCCCCCTAGAAGCTTTCTTT.

This chain links TRBV7-9 with TRBJ2-3; 10 bases align to TRBD1. CDR1 and CDR2 (germline): SEHNR, FQNEAQ (reference sequence). The V and J ends lost 5 bases and 2 bases, in that order; junction bases with no gene match: 4. The CDR3 runs 15 residues. CDR3 amino acids: CASSPGTGATDTQYF. The CDR3 DNA is TGTGCCAGCAGCCCCGGGACAGGGGCCACAGATACGCAGTATTTT.

This chain uses TRBV25-1 with TRBJ2-1; D may be TRBD2 (6 bases). CDR1 is MGHDK and CDR2 is SYGVNS in the germline V gene. CDR3 length: 16 residues. The V gene lost 4 bases and the J gene lost 4 bases, with 17 bases spanning the gap. The CDR3 loop is CASSASGAGAYNEQFF. Written as DNA, the CDR3 is TGTGCCAGCAGTGCCAGCGGAGCGGGTGCGTACAATGAGCAGTTCTTC.